These 6 T cell receptor beta chains originate from one sample sequenced in a study of T cells after posttransplantation cyclophosphamide. Produced via immunoSEQ multiplex PCR; TCRdb's table is partial and in-frame only. This repertoire shows about 20,000 clones, almost 99% found once; its top ten account for around 0.17%. The naive gate required viable CD3+CD4+ or CD3+CD8+ cells with CCR7+CD45RA+CD45RO-CD95-CD27+CD28+ phenotype. Material for sequencing was naive CD4+ T cells sorted from PBMCs. The receptors were gathered from a man aged 35 to 55 in good health, CMV-negative, and a related stem cell transplant donor.

This chain uses TRBV15 with TRBJ2-1; the match to TRBD2 covers 7 bases. Germline assignment: CDR1 LNHNV and CDR2 YYDKDF (reference sequence). Trimming at V came to 0 bases and at J to 7 bases, leaving 6 bases not matched to a gene. The CDR3 covers 15 residues. The CDR3 spells CATSRDLWGGNEQFF. The CDR3 bases are TGTGCCACCAGCAGAGATTTGTGGGGGGGGAATGAGCAGTTCTTC.

The chain combines TRBV5-6 with TRBJ2-7, with 9 bases identical to TRBD1. Germline trimming cut 0 bases from V and 4 bases from J; bases unmatched to any gene: 5. Germline CDR1 reads SGHDT; CDR2 reads YYEEEE. The CDR3 runs to 15 residues. This chain's CDR3 is CASSLEGTGIYEQYF. As DNA, the CDR3 is TGTGCCAGCAGCTTGGAAGGGACAGGGATTTACGAGCAGTACTTC.

The J gene is TRBJ1-2, the V gene TRBV28; 12 bases align to TRBD1. After removal of 6 bases from V and 4 bases from J, the junction contained 6 bases not matched to a gene. CDR3 length equals 15 residues. Germline V gene lookup returns CDR1 MDHEN and CDR2 SYDVKM. In DNA form, the CDR3 reads TGTGCCAGCAGCCTCGGGACAGGGGGCGCCTATGGCTACACCTTC. As protein: CASSLGTGGAYGYTF.

This clone was observed once. Distinct nucleotide sequences in the sample also encode this CDR3. V is TRBV7-9 and J is TRBJ1-1, with TRBD1 identical over 7 bases. The CDR3 sequence is 14 residues long. Germline CDR1 SEHNR, CDR2 FQNEAQ (reference sequence). The ends lost 3 bases at V and 0 bases at J; junction bases unmatched: 1. For the CDR3, the DNA is TGTGCCAGCAGCTTGGGACAGCTGAACACTGAAGCTTTCTTT. It yields the protein CASSLGQLNTEAFF.

The chain combines TRBV27 with TRBJ2-3, with 7 bases lining up with TRBD2. The CDR3 loop spans 17 amino acids. V lost 6 bases and J lost 0; bases outside the gene matches: 12. Germline V CDR1 and CDR2: MNHEY, SMNVEV (reference sequence). The CDR3 protein is CASSQGSGISSTDTQYF. CDR3 nucleotide sequence: TGTGCCAGCAGCCAAGGAAGCGGGATCTCTAGCACAGATACGCAGTATTTT.

This clone was counted once. V is TRBV10-3 and J is TRBJ1-1; possibly TRBD1 for D (5 bases). Germline V gene sequence: CDR1 ENHRY, CDR2 SYGVKD. V dropped 6 bases and J dropped 4 bases, with 18 bases sitting between them. The CDR3 totals 15 residues. The CDR3 DNA is TGTGCCATCAGGATGGAAGGGGAGGTTACCACTGAAGCTTTCTTT. Protein product: CAIRMEGEVTTEAFF.